This T cell receptor beta chain was retrieved from a study of shared clonotypes between healthy human individuals. The germline CDR1 and CDR2 sequences are WNHNN and SYGVQD (reference sequence). Germline trimming cut 5 bases from V and 7 bases from J; bases unmatched to any gene: 7. The CDR3 runs 14 residues. Using immunoSEQ multiplex PCR, the repertoire was profiled, and TCRdb retains in-frame clones only, with some absent. The sample shows 2 million to 2.5 million clones, approximately 93% of them seen only once. This clone was seen a handful of times. The sequence was obtained from a young man in good health. Some clones in this sample may be carry-over from other donors' samples. Material: naive CD4+ T cells from PBMCs. The subset was: CD45RA+ positively selected. V and J are TRBV10-1 and TRBJ2-1, with 8 bases fitting TRBD1. The CDR3 here is CASSPGGTGNEQFF. For the CDR3, the DNA is TGCGCCAGCAGTCCGGGCGGGACAGGTAATGAGCAGTTCTTC.